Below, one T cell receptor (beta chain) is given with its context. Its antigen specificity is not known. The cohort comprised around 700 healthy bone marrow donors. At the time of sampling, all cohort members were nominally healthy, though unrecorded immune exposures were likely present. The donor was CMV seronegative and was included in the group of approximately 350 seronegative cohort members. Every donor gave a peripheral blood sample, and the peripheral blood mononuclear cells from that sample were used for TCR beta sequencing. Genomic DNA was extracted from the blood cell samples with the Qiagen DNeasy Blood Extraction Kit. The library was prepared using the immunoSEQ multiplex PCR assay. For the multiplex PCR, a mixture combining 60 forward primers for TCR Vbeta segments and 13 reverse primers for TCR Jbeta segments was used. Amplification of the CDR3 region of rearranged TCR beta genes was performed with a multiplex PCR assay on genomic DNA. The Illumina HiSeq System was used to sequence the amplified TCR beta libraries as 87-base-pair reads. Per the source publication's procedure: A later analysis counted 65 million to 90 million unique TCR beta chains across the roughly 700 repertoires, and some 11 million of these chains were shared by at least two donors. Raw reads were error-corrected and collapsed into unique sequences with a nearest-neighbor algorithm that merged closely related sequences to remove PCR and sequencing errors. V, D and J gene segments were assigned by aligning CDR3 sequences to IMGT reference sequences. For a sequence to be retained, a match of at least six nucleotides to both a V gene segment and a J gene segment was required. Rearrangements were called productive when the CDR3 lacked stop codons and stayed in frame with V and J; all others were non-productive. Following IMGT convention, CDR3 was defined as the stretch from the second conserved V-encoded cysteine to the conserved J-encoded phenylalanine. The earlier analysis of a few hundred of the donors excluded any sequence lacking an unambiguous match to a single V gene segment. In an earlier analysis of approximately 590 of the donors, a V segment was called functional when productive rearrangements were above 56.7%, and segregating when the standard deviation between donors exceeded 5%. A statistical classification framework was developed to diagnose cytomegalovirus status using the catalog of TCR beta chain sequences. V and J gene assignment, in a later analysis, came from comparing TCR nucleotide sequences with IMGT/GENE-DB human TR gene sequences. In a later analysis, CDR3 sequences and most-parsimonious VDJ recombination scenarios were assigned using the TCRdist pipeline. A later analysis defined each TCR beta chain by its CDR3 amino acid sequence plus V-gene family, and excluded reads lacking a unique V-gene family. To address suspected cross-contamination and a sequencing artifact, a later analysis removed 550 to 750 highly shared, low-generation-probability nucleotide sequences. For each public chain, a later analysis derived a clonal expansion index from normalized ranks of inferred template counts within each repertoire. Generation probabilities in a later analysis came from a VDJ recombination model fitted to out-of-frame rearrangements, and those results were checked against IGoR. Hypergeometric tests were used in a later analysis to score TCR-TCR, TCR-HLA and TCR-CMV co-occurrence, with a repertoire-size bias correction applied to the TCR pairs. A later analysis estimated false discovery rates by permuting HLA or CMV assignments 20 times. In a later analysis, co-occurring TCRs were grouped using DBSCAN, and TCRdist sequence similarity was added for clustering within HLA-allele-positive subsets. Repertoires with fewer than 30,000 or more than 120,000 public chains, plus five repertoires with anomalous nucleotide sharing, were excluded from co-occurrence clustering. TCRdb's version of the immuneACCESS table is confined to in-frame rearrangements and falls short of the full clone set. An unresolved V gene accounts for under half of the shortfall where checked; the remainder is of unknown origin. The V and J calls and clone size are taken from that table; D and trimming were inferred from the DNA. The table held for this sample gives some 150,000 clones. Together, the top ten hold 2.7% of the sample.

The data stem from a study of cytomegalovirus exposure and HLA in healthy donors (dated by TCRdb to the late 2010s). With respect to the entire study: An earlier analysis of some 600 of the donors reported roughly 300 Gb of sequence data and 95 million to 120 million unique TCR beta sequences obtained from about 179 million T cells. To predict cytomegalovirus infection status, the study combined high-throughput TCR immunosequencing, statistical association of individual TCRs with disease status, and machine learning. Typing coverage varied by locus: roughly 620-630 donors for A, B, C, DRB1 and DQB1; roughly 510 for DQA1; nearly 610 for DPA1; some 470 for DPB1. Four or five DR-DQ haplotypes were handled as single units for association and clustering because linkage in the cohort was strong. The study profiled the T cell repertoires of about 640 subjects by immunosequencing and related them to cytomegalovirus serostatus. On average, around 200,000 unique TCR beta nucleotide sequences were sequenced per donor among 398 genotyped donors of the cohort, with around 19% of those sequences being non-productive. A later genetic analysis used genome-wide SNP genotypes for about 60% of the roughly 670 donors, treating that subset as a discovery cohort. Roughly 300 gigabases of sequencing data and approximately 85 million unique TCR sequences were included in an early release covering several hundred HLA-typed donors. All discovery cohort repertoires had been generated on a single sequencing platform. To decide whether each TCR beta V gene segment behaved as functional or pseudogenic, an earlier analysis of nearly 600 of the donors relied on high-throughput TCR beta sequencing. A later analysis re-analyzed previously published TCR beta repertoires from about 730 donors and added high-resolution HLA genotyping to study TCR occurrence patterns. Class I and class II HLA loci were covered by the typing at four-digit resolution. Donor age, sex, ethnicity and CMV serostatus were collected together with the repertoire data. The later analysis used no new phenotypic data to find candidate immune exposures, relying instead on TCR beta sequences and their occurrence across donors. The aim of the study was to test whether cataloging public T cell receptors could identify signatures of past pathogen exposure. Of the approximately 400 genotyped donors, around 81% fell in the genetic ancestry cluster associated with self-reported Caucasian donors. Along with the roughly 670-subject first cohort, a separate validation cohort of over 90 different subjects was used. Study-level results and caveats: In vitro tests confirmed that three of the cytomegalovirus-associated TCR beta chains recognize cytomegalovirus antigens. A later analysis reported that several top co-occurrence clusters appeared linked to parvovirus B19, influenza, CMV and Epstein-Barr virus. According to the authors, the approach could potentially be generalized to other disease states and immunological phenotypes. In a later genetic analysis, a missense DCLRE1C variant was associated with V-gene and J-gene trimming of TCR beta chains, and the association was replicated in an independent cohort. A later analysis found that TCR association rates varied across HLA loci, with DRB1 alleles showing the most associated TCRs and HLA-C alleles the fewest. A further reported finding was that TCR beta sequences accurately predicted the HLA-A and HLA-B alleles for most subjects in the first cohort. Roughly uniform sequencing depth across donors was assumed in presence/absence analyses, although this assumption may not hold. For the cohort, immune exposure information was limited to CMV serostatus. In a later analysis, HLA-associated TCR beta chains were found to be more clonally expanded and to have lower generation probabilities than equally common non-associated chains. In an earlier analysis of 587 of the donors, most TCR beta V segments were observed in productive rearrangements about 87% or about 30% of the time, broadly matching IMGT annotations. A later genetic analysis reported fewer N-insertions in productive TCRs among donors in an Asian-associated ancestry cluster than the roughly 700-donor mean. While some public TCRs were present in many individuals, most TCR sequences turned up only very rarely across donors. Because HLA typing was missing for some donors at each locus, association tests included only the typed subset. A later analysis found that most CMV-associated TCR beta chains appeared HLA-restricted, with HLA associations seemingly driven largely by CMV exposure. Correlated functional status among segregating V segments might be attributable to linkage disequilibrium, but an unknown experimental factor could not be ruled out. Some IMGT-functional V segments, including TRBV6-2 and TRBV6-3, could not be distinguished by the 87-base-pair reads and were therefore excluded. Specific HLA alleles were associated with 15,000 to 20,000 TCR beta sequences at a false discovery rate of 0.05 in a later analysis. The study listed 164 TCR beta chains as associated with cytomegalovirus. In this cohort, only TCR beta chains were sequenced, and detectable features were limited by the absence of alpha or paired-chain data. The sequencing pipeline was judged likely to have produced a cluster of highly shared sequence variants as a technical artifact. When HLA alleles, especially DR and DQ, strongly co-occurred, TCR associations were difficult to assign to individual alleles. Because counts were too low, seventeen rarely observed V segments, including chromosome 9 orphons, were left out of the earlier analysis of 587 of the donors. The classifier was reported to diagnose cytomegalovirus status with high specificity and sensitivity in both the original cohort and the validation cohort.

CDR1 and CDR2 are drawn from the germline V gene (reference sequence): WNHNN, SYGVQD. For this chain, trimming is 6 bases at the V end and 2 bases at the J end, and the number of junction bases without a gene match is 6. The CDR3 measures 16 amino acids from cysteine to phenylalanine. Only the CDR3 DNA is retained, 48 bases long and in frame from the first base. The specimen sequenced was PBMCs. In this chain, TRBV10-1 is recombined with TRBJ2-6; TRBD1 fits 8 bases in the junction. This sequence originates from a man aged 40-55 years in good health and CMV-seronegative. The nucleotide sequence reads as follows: TGCGCCAGCAGGGTCCGACAGGGGACTGGGGCCAACGTCCTGACTTTC. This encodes CASRVRQGTGANVLTF.